This T cell receptor (beta chain) was recovered during a study of pediatric ulcerative colitis. Findings of the study overall: Blood-rectal clonal overlap within each person was significantly higher in ulcerative colitis patients than controls. Repertoires came from total lymphocyte DNA, not specific subsets.

A remark on this clone: The antigen remains unidentified.

V was clipped by 4 bases and J by 0 bases, with 9 bases between them. Looked up from germline, CDR1 is WSHSY and CDR2 is SAAADI. The length of the CDR3 is 14 residues. Sequencing was at survey level. Up to 500,000 reads were sequenced per sample. TCRdb's copy holds only in-frame clones and misses some; the assay was immunoSEQ multiplex PCR. The data contain 4,500 to 6,500 clones, over 85% of them seen just once; the ten biggest clones take up roughly 2%. Sequencing was performed on blood. The clonotype originates from a girl aged 5-17 years who was a control in a study of pediatric ulcerative colitis. V gene TRBV10-2 combines with J gene TRBJ1-1; no clear D gene. This CDR3 reads CASSGPAVNTEAFF. In nucleotides, the CDR3 is TGCGCCAGCAGTGGGCCGGCGGTGAACACTGAAGCTTTCTTT.